A single sample gave rise to the 19 T cell receptor beta chains below, sequenced in a study of siplizumab effects on memory and regulatory T cells (dated by TCRdb to between 2018 and 2020). Preparation of the library involved the immunoSEQ multiplex PCR assay. Held by TCRdb, this immuneACCESS table contains in-frame sequences only and omits some clones. Under half of the omission traces to an unresolved V gene where checked; the cause of the rest is unknown. The sample table records approximately 92,000 clones; roughly 94% of these occur just once. The top ten clonotypes cover 1% to 1.5% of the sample. Sequencing input: non-Treg CD4+ T cells sorted from blood. The intended sense of this specimen's cell subset or site label: FACS-sorted unstimulated CD4+ non-regulatory T cells. The receptors originated from a human donor in good health.

V gene TRBV27 combines with J gene TRBJ1-5; D is ambiguous. In germline, CDR1 is MNHEY, CDR2 SMNVEV (reference sequence). V was trimmed by 6 bases and J by 2 bases, leaving 14 bases between them. The CDR3 length is 15 residues. The CDR3 DNA reads as TGTGCCAGCAGCCTTTTCCCGGACGGCAATCAGCCCCAGCATTTT. The encoded protein is CASSLFPDGNQPQHF.

The V gene is TRBV28, the J gene TRBJ2-7, with 7 bases that match TRBD1. CDR1 and CDR2 from the germline V gene are MDHEN and SYDVKM. The CDR3 length is 15 residues. V dropped 4 bases and J dropped 3; count of bases not matched to a gene: 9. The DNA of the CDR3 is TGTGCCAGCAGTTATGCCGGGACAGAGAGCTACGAGCAGTACTTC. Its translation is CASSYAGTESYEQYF.

The rearrangement joins TRBV28 to TRBJ2-7, with 10 positions matching TRBD2. Per the germline V gene, CDR1 is MDHEN and CDR2 is SYDVKM. J was trimmed by 3 bases and V by 8 bases; bases with no gene match: 13. This CDR3 is built from 16 residues. CDR3 DNA sequence: TGTGCCAGCGGACGAGATAGCGGGAGGAGTTTCTACGAGCAGTACTTC. Its translation: CASGRDSGRSFYEQYF.

The gene calls are TRBV5-6 and TRBJ2-1; a possible D gene is TRBD1 (5 bases). This CDR3 region has 15 residues. The V end was cut by 4 bases, the J end by 2 bases, with 13 bases between. From germline, CDR1 is SGHDT and CDR2 YYEEEE. The CDR3 reads CASSPGARTYNEQFF. DNA for the CDR3: TGTGCCAGCAGCCCTGGGGCCAGAACCTACAATGAGCAGTTCTTC. The variable domain in full, with the rest retrieved from reference TRBV5-6 and TRBJ2-1, is DAGVTQSPTHLIKTRGQQVTLRCSPKSGHDTVSWYQQALGQGPQFIFQYYEEEERQRGNFPDRFSGHQFPNYSSELNVNALLLGDSALYLCASSPGARTYNEQFFGPGTRLTVL.

The rearrangement joins TRBV7-9 to TRBJ2-7; no definite D call. The CDR3 has 13 residues. Trimming stripped 2 bases from V and 1 base from J, with 6 bases between. Germline-derived CDR1 and CDR2 are SEHNR and FQNEAQ (reference sequence). CDR3 sequence (DNA): TGTGCCAGCAGCTTATTTTCGTCCTACGAGCAGTACTTC. It is translated as CASSLFSSYEQYF.

V and J are TRBV27 and TRBJ1-1; the D gene is possibly TRBD1 (5 bases). Germline V CDR1 and CDR2: MNHEY, SMNVEV (reference sequence). The length of the CDR3 is 15 residues. V lost 8 bases to trimming and J lost 10 bases, with 26 bases between them. The CDR3 protein is CASQLKGTLTAGAFF. Written as DNA, the CDR3 is TGTGCCAGCCAACTCAAGGGGACCTTGACCGCGGGAGCTTTCTTT.

CDR3 protein: CASSLEGEQYF. In nucleotides, the CDR3 is TGTGCCAGCAGTTTAGAGGGGGAGCAGTACTTC. V gene TRBV28 combines with J gene TRBJ2-7, with D possibly called TRBD1 or TRBD2 (5 bases each). Trimming left V 2 bases short and J 7 bases short, with 6 bases between. Germline assignment: CDR1 MDHEN and CDR2 SYDVKM. The CDR3 extends over 11 amino acids.

CDR3 DNA: TGTGCCAGCAGGCACAGGGGGCAGGACTATGGCTACACCTTC. Protein sequence: CASRHRGQDYGYTF. The chain is built from TRBV6-5 and TRBJ1-2, with 9 bases aligning to TRBD1. Germline CDR1 is MNHEY and CDR2 is SVGAGI. The CDR3 is 14 amino acids. The J segment lost 3 bases and the V segment lost 6 bases, leaving 5 bases of the junction unmatched.

The chain recombines TRBV5-1 with TRBJ2-2; 9 bases match TRBD2. This CDR3 has 22 amino acids. Germline-derived CDR1 and CDR2 are SGHRS and YFSETQ. The V and J ends lost 1 base and 1 base, in that order; junction bases with no gene match: 20. The CDR3 bases are TGCGCCAGCAGCTTGCTACAGGGGCAGACTAGCGGAGAGAGAGGGAACACCGGGGAGCTGTTTTTT. This gives the protein CASSLLQGQTSGERGNTGELFF.

This clone is a singleton in its sample. V and J are TRBV5-6 and TRBJ2-5; 10 bases are shared with TRBD2. V lost 3 bases, J lost 1 base, and 6 bases stayed unmatched. Germline values: CDR1 SGHDT, CDR2 YYEEEE. The CDR3 contains 16 residues. This chain's CDR3 is CASSYRTSGFQETQYF. As DNA, the CDR3 is TGTGCCAGCAGCTACAGGACTAGCGGATTCCAAGAGACCCAGTACTTC.

V gene TRBV4-1 combines with J gene TRBJ1-2, with TRBD1 as a possible D gene (6 bases). Trimming shortened V by 3 bases and J by 7 bases, and 12 bases separated the two germline ends. Germline assignment: CDR1 MGHRA and CDR2 YSYEKL. CDR3 length equals 13 residues. This CDR3 is CASSQTGLAGYTF. As DNA, the CDR3 is TGCGCCAGCAGCCAGACAGGATTGGCTGGCTACACCTTC.

Written as DNA, the CDR3 is TGCGCCAGCAGGCCAATACAGGGGAACGAGCAGTACTTC. Protein sequence: CASRPIQGNEQYF. The V gene is TRBV10-1, the J gene TRBJ2-7; TRBD1 matches 7 bases. V shed 6 bases and J 5 bases; nucleotides not matched to a gene: 7. This CDR3 is 13 amino acids long. Per the germline V gene, CDR1 is WNHNN and CDR2 is SYGVQD (reference sequence).

The chain links TRBV14 to TRBJ2-7, with a weak D call TRBD1 (5 bases). The V end was cut by 0 bases, the J end by 3 bases, with 18 bases between. Germline-derived CDR1 and CDR2 are SGHDN and FVKESK. This CDR3 has 17 amino acids. CDR3 in amino acids: CASSQEPQYTGFYEQYF. In nucleotides, the CDR3 is TGTGCCAGCAGCCAAGAACCCCAATACACAGGCTTCTACGAGCAGTACTTC.

The V and J genes are TRBV7-9 and TRBJ2-1, with unresolved D. The V end was cut by 1 base, the J end by 5 bases, with 12 bases between. Germline CDR1 SEHNR, CDR2 FQNEAQ (reference sequence). The length of the CDR3 is 15 residues. The CDR3 loop is CASSLGFLLHNEQFF. The CDR3 nucleotides are TGTGCCAGCAGCTTAGGGTTTCTTTTGCACAATGAGCAGTTCTTC. Combining the CDR3 with reference TRBV7-9 and TRBJ2-1 gives the whole variable domain DTGVSQNPRHKITKRGQNVTFRCDPISEHNRLYWYRQTLGQGPEFLTYFQNEAQLEKSRLLSDRFSAERPKGSFSTLEIQRTEQGDSAMYLCASSLGFLLHNEQFFGPGTRLTVL.

The genes are TRBV7-9 and TRBJ2-1; 7 bases map to TRBD1. Germline CDR1 reads SEHNR; CDR2 reads FQNEAQ (reference sequence). The CDR3 covers 13 residues. After removal of 4 bases from V and 5 bases from J, the junction contained 2 bases not matched to a gene. The CDR3 loop is CASSWGQNNEQFF. CDR3 nucleotides: TGTGCCAGCAGCTGGGGACAGAACAATGAGCAGTTCTTC.

The genes are TRBV6-1 and TRBJ2-7, with 8 nucleotides matching TRBD1. The V gene's germline CDR1 is MNHNS and CDR2 SASEGT. The CDR3 length is 15 residues. V was pared by 4 bases and J by 0 bases, with 5 bases of the junction left unmatched. The CDR3 is CASSGTGRSSYEQYF. In DNA, the CDR3 is TGTGCCAGCAGTGGGACAGGGAGGAGCTCCTACGAGCAGTACTTC.

The chain couples TRBV7-3 to TRBJ2-6, with unresolved D. This CDR3 has 16 amino acids. V gave up 5 bases and J gave up 0 bases, with 11 bases separating them. The germline V gene has CDR1 SGHTA and CDR2 FQGTGA. DNA for the CDR3: TGTGCCAGCAGCCCCGGTCGACGCTCTGGGGCCAACGTCCTGACTTTC. It codes for CASSPGRRSGANVLTF.

The chain is built from TRBV6-6 and TRBJ1-5; maybe TRBD1 (6 bases). Germline-derived CDR1 and CDR2 are MNHNY and SVGAGI (reference sequence). Between the trimmed V and J ends, which lost 6 bases and 6 bases, there was a span of 12 bases. The CDR3 consists of 13 residues. The CDR3 protein is CASSLAGAQPQHF. The CDR3 DNA is TGTGCCAGCAGCCTCGCGGGGGCTCAGCCCCAGCATTTT.

About this clone: The sample has other DNA sequences that encode this CDR3 too. The gene calls are TRBV7-2 and TRBJ2-7; a possible D gene is TRBD2 (5 bases). The CDR3 runs to 13 residues. Germline V gene data show CDR1 as SGHTA and CDR2 as FQGNSA. V shed 0 bases and J shed 4 bases, with 7 bases lying between them. CDR3 in DNA: TGTGCCAGCAGCTTAGCGGGCGGGTACGAGCAGTACTTC. Its protein product is CASSLAGGYEQYF.